This T cell receptor (beta chain) derives from a study of radiation and T cells in renal cell carcinoma. CDR3 length: 15 amino acids. V was clipped by 8 bases and J by 2 bases, with 15 bases between them. From germline, CDR1 is SGHTA and CDR2 FQGNSA. Using immunoSEQ multiplex PCR, the repertoire was profiled, and TCRdb retains in-frame clones only, with some absent. Of about 150,000 clones in the sample, around 90% are singletons; the top ten hold 10% to 15%. The time point denotes: blood 2 weeks post-SBRT. Specified treatment: 15 Gy SBRT to primary tumor, nephrectomy 4 weeks later. This receptor was taken from a woman in her forties or fifties with renal cell carcinoma. The chain links TRBV7-2 to TRBJ1-4; perhaps TRBD1 as D (6 bases). The material sequenced was blood, taken from a patient whose treatment included radiotherapy and nephrectomy. CDR3 nucleotide sequence: TGTGCCAGCTCCCCGGGGGGCTGGACTAATGAAAAACTGTTTTTT. Translating gives CASSPGGWTNEKLFF. The whole variable domain, remainder taken from reference TRBV7-2 and TRBJ1-4, is GAGVSQSPSNKVTEKGKDVELRCDPISGHTALYWYRQSLGQGLEFLIYFQGNSAPDKSGLPSDRFSAERTGGSVSTLTIQRTQQEDSAVYLCASSPGGWTNEKLFFGSGTQLSVL.